Following are 23 T cell receptor beta chains from one sample sequenced in a study of PD-1 blockade in classical Hodgkin lymphoma (dated by TCRdb to between 2020 and 2021). The sample's time point, from its label and the paper: cycle 2 day 1 (C2D1) of nivolumab. Every trial patient had relapsed following autologous stem cell transplantation, and prior brentuximab vedotin exposure was what differed among cohorts A, B and C. The protocol used for the library was the immunoSEQ multiplex PCR assay. TCRdb carries this immuneACCESS record with in-frame sequences only. Its versions omit some clonotypes, under half of them owing to an unresolved V gene in the studies checked, with the rest unexplained. The sample profile shows about 85,000 clones; 80% to 95% of them were found once. Together, the top ten hold less than 3% of the sample. The starting material was peripheral blood mononuclear cells (PBMCs), obtained before the second cycle of nivolumab. The source of these receptors is a human donor with classical Hodgkin lymphoma.

The chain has TRBV7-2 and TRBJ2-2, with TRBD2 matching over 8 bases. V was pared by 8 bases and J by 6 bases, with 2 bases of the junction left unmatched. Germline CDR1 reads SGHTA; CDR2 reads FQGNSA. This CDR3 has 12 amino acids. The CDR3 protein is CASGLAPGELFF. The CDR3 nucleotides read TGTGCCAGCGGACTAGCTCCCGGGGAGCTGTTTTTT.

The chain uses TRBV10-3 and TRBJ2-3, with TRBD2 as a possible D gene (6 bases). Germline-derived CDR1 and CDR2 are ENHRY and SYGVKD. This CDR3 has 14 amino acids. With 5 bases removed from V and 0 bases from J, the gap between germline ends came to 9 bases. This CDR3 reads CAISLADSTDTQYF. The CDR3 DNA sequence: TGTGCCATCAGTTTAGCGGATAGCACAGATACGCAGTATTTT.

The rearrangement uses TRBV29-1 and TRBJ2-1; 9 bases match TRBD1. The CDR3 runs 19 residues. The trim removed 2 bases at V and 2 bases at J, leaving 16 bases unmatched. Germline CDR1 and CDR2: SQVTM and ANQGSEA. The DNA of the CDR3 is TGCAGCGTTGAATTACGCCCCGGACAGGGGCCCTCCCCCTACAATGAGCAGTTCTTC. Translated: CSVELRPGQGPSPYNEQFF.

The gene calls are TRBV10-3 and TRBJ2-1, with 11 bases aligning to TRBD2. CDR3 length: 15 residues. J gave up 9 bases and V 6 bases, and 10 bases lay outside the gene matches. CDR1 ENHRY and CDR2 SYGVKD come from the germline V gene. In DNA, the CDR3 is TGTGCCATCAGACCCGATACCGGGACTAGCGGTGAGCAGTTCTTC. Protein product: CAIRPDTGTSGEQFF.

In its sample, this clone was seen once. No conserved phenylalanine or tryptophan is present at the end of the CDR3, so a read error is the likely explanation. This chain links TRBV4-1 with TRBJ2-7; D unclear. This CDR3 is built from 12 residues. Germline-derived CDR1 and CDR2 are MGHRA and YSYEKL. Trimming stripped 8 bases from V and 6 bases from J, with 14 bases between. The CDR3: CASSQGFREQYL. CDR3 in DNA: TGCGCCAGCTCCCAAGGGTTCCGCGAGCAGTACCTC.

The rearrangement uses TRBV25-1 and TRBJ2-5; 8 bases map to TRBD1. The germline gives CDR1 MGHDK, CDR2 SYGVNS. This CDR3 is 18 amino acids long. With V trimmed by 4 bases and J by 5 bases, 18 bases remained unmatched. The CDR3 reads CASSGRRQGLVSSETQYF. The CDR3 region has the DNA TGTGCCAGCAGTGGACGACGACAGGGGTTGGTTTCTAGCGAGACCCAGTACTTC.

The chain carries TRBV9 and TRBJ1-2, with TRBD1 matching over 7 bases. Germline CDR1 SGDLS, CDR2 YYNGEE. CDR3 size: 15 residues. The J segment lost 6 bases and the V segment lost 2 bases, leaving 10 bases of the junction unmatched. CDR3 DNA: TGTGCCAGCAGCGTGAAGATCTCAGGGGGAGATGGCTACACCTTC. As protein: CASSVKISGGDGYTF. Based on the CDR3 plus reference TRBV9 and TRBJ1-2, the full variable domain is DSGVTQTPKHLITATGQRVTLRCSPRSGDLSVYWYQQSLDQGLQFLIQYYNGEERAKGNILERFSAQQFPDLHSELNLSSLELGDSALYFCASSVKISGGDGYTFGSGTRLTVV.

The chain is built from TRBV5-1 and TRBJ2-3, with D uncertain. V lost 4 bases and J lost 1, with 19 bases in between. The CDR3 totals 17 residues. Germline V gene sequence: CDR1 SGHRS, CDR2 YFSETQ. CDR3 in amino acids: CASSLGISGSGTDTQYF. In nucleotides, the CDR3 is TGCGCCAGCAGCCTGGGGATCTCCGGATCTGGCACAGATACGCAGTATTTT.

The chain is built from TRBV28 and TRBJ2-3; 8 bases line up with TRBD2. After removal of 7 bases from V and 4 bases from J, the junction contained 4 bases not matched to a gene. The germline gives CDR1 MDHEN, CDR2 SYDVKM. The CDR3 totals 13 residues. The CDR3 coding sequence is TGTGCCAGCAAAACGGGAGGGCCAGATACGCAGTATTTT. Translated: CASKTGGPDTQYF. The full variable domain, with the rest looked up from reference TRBV28 and TRBJ2-3, is DVKVTQSSRYLVKRTGEKVFLECVQDMDHENMFWYRQDPGLGLRLIYFSYDVKMKEKGDIPEGYSVSREKKERFSLILESASTNQTSMYLCASKTGGPDTQYFGPGTRLTVL.

The chain carries TRBV10-3 and TRBJ1-1, with 7 bases matching TRBD1. J lost 2 bases, V lost 0 bases, and 3 bases had no gene match. The CDR3 covers 15 residues. Germline-derived CDR1 and CDR2 are ENHRY and SYGVKD. CDR3: CAISESDRDNTEAFF. DNA for the CDR3: TGTGCCATCAGTGAGTCTGACAGGGACAACACTGAAGCTTTCTTT.

V gene TRBV30 combines with J gene TRBJ1-6, with D perhaps TRBD1 (6 bases). V was trimmed by 2 bases and J by 9 bases, leaving 17 bases between them. Germline CDR1 GTSNPN, CDR2 SVGIG (reference sequence). The length of the CDR3 is 15 residues. Written as DNA, the CDR3 is TGTGCCTGGAGTAACCGAGGAACAGGGAGTTCACCCCTCCACTTT. It codes for CAWSNRGTGSSPLHF.

J is TRBJ2-1 and V is TRBV9; a weak D match, TRBD2 (5 bases). The germline V gene encodes CDR1 SGDLS and CDR2 YYNGEE. This CDR3 has 14 residues. The V end was cut by 1 base, the J end by 12 bases, with 17 bases between. CDR3 sequence reads: CASSVSGPSWVQFF. CDR3 in DNA: TGTGCCAGCAGCGTAAGCGGCCCTTCGTGGGTGCAGTTCTTC.

J is TRBJ2-1 and V is TRBV4-1, with 8 bases lining up with TRBD1. Germline V gives CDR1 MGHRA, CDR2 YSYEKL. CDR3 length: 16 amino acids. The trim removed 2 bases at V and 2 bases at J, leaving 5 bases unmatched. CDR3 protein: CASSQPRQGPYNEQFF. The CDR3 coding sequence is TGCGCCAGCAGCCAACCCCGACAGGGGCCCTACAATGAGCAGTTCTTC.

The J gene is TRBJ2-7, the V gene TRBV30; the match to TRBD2 covers 8 bases. Germline assignment: CDR1 GTSNPN and CDR2 SVGIG (reference sequence). V lost 1 base, J lost 3 bases, and 2 bases stayed unmatched. The CDR3 has 13 amino acids. The CDR3 region has the DNA TGTGCCTGGAGTGCGGGGGGGATCTACGAGCAGTACTTC. Translated: CAWSAGGIYEQYF.

Only one count was recorded for this clone. The chain employs TRBV9 and TRBJ2-3; D gene uncertain. This CDR3 region has 15 residues. The germline gives CDR1 SGDLS, CDR2 YYNGEE. V was cut by 3 bases and J by 2 bases, with 13 bases left in between. CDR3: CASSERTWATDTQYF. As DNA, the CDR3 is TGTGCCAGCAGCGAGAGGACCTGGGCCACAGATACGCAGTATTTT.

The CDR3 nucleotides are TGTGCCAGCGGCGGTACTCGACCTGTTTATAGCAATCAGCCCCAGCATTTT. Residues: CASGGTRPVYSNQPQHF. The chain recombines TRBV21-1 with TRBJ1-5. TRBV21-1 is annotated as a pseudogene. The CDR3 runs to 17 residues.

The J gene is TRBJ2-7, the V gene TRBV4-1; maybe TRBD2 (5 bases). Germline V gene sequence: CDR1 MGHRA, CDR2 YSYEKL. The CDR3 covers 18 residues. Trimming removed 0 bases at V and 0 bases at J, with 18 bases between. The CDR3 here is CASSQDDARVPFSYEQYF. CDR3 DNA sequence: TGCGCCAGCAGCCAAGATGATGCGCGGGTACCATTCTCCTACGAGCAGTACTTC.

The V call is TRBV19, the J call TRBJ2-5; a possible D gene is TRBD2 (5 bases). The CDR3 is 14 residues long. CDR1 and CDR2 (germline): LNHDA, SQIVND (reference sequence). V lost 3 bases and J 5 bases, leaving 13 bases between the germline ends. This CDR3 is CASSIDLARETQYF. The CDR3 nucleotides are TGTGCCAGTAGTATCGATCTAGCCCGGGAGACCCAGTACTTC.

The CDR3 protein is CASIPLWGTEAFF. The CDR3 DNA is TGTGCCAGCATCCCTCTTTGGGGTACTGAAGCTTTCTTT. The rearrangement uses TRBV28 and TRBJ1-1; no firm D call. Germline V gene lookup returns CDR1 MDHEN and CDR2 SYDVKM. Between the trimmed V and J ends, which lost 7 bases and 5 bases, there was a span of 14 bases. The CDR3 has 13 amino acids.

The rearrangement links TRBV19 to TRBJ1-1; D unclear. The CDR3 loop spans 16 amino acids. V dropped 4 bases and J dropped 1 base, with 16 bases sitting between them. From germline, CDR1 is LNHDA and CDR2 SQIVND (reference sequence). In DNA, the CDR3 is TGTGCCAGTAGTACCCCCCCCCGGGCGTGGAACACTGAAGCTTTCTTT. Translation: CASSTPPRAWNTEAFF.

J is TRBJ2-1 and V is TRBV5-4; TRBD2 matches 8 bases. The CDR3 consists of 17 residues. CDR1 SGHNT and CDR2 YYREEE come from the germline V gene (reference sequence). V was clipped by 4 bases and J by 4 bases; unmatched bases: 13. CDR3 region: CASSRLPTSGAYNEQFF. In nucleotides, the CDR3 is TGTGCCAGCAGCCGTCTCCCCACTAGCGGAGCATACAATGAGCAGTTCTTC.

This chain joins TRBV2 and TRBJ1-4, with a possible D match to TRBD1 (6 bases). The length of the CDR3 is 15 residues. V lost 0 bases and J lost 15, with 20 bases in between. Germline V lookup: CDR1 SNHLY, CDR2 FYNNEI. CDR3 amino acids: CASSEATGPGKRLFF. The DNA of the CDR3 is TGTGCCAGCAGTGAAGCGACAGGCCCCGGGAAAAGGTTGTTTTTT.

The rearrangement joins TRBV5-4 to TRBJ2-3; a weak D match, TRBD2 (6 bases). This CDR3 region has 16 residues. Trimming took off 1 base at V and 3 bases at J, with 15 bases between the two ends. CDR1 SGHNT and CDR2 YYREEE come from the germline V gene (reference sequence). The CDR3 here is CASSLFLGGGTDTQYF. The CDR3, as DNA: TGTGCCAGCAGCTTGTTTCTCGGGGGAGGTACAGATACGCAGTATTTT.